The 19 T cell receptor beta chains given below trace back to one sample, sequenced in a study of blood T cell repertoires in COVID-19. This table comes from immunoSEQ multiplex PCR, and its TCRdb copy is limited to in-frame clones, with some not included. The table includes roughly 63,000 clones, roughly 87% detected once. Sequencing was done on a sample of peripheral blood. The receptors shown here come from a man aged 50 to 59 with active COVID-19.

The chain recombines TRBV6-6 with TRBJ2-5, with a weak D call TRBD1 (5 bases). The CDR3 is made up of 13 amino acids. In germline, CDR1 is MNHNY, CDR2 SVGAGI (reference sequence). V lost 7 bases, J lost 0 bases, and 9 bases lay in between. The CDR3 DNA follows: TGTGCCAGCACCCCAGGGTACCAAGAGACCCAGTACTTC. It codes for CASTPGYQETQYF.

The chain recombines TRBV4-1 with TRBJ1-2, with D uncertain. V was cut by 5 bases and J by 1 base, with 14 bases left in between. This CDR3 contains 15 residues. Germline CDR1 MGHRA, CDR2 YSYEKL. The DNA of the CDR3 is TGCGCCAGCAGCTTAGCTTTTGCGGTTAACTATGGCTACACCTTC. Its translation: CASSLAFAVNYGYTF.

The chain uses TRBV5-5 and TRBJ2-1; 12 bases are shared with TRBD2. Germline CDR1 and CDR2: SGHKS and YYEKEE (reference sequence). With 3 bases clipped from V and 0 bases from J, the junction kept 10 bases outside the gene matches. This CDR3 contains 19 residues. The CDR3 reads CASSSPRLAGDLSYNEQFF. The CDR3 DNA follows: TGTGCCAGCAGCTCGCCCCGACTAGCGGGGGACCTCTCCTACAATGAGCAGTTCTTC.

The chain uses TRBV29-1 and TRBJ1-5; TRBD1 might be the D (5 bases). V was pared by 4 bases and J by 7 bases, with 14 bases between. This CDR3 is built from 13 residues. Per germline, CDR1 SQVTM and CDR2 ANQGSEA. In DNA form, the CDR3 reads TGCAGCGTTGCAGGTCAGGGTAGCCAGCCCCAGCATTTT. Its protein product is CSVAGQGSQPQHF.

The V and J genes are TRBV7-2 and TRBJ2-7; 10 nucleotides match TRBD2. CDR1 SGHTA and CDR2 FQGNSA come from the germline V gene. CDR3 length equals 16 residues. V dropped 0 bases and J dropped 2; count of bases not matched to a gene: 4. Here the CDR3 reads CASSLAPLAGAYEQYF. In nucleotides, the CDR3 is TGTGCCAGCAGCTTAGCGCCCCTAGCGGGGGCCTACGAGCAGTACTTC.

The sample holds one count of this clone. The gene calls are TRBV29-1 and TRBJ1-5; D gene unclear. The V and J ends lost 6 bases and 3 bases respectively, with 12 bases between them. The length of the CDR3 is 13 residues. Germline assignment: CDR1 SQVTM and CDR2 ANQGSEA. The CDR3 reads CSVARGSNQPQHF. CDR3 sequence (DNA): TGCAGCGTGGCCAGAGGTTCCAATCAGCCCCAGCATTTT.

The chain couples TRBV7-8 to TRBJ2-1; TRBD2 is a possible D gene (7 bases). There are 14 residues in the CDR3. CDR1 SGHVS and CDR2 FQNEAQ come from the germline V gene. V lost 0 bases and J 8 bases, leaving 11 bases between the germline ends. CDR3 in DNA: TGTGCCAGCAGCTTAGCGGGGGGGCCCGATGAGCAGTTCTTC. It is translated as CASSLAGGPDEQFF.

The CDR3 loop is CASSVDWSAEAFF. In nucleotides, the CDR3 is TGTGCCAGCAGCGTAGACTGGAGCGCTGAAGCTTTCTTT. The chain is built from TRBV9 and TRBJ1-1, with unresolved D. This CDR3 is built from 13 residues. Per the germline V gene, CDR1 is SGDLS and CDR2 is YYNGEE. Deletions cut 0 bases from V and 6 bases from J, with 9 bases between.

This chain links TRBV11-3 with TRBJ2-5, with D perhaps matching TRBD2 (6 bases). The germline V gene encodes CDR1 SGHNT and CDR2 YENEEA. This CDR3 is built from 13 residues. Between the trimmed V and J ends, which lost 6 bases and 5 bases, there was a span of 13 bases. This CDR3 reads CASSGAGGETQYF. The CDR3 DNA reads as TGTGCCAGCAGTGGGGCCGGAGGGGAGACCCAGTACTTC.

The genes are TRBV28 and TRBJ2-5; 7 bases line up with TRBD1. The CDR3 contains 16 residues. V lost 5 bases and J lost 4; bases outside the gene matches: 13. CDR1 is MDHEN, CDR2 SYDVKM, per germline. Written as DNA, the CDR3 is TGTGCCAGCAGTCCTATCGACAGGGCCAAAGGAGAGACCCAGTACTTC. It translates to CASSPIDRAKGETQYF. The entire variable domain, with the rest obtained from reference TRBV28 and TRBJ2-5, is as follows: DVKVTQSSRYLVKRTGEKVFLECVQDMDHENMFWYRQDPGLGLRLIYFSYDVKMKEKGDIPEGYSVSREKKERFSLILESASTNQTSMYLCASSPIDRAKGETQYFGPGTRLLVL.

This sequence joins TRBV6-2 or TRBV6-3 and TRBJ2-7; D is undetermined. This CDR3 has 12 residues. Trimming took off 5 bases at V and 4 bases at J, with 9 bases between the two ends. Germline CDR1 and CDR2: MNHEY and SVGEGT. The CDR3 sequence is CASSPPTYEQYF. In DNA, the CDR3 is TGTGCCAGCAGTCCCCCTACGTACGAGCAGTACTTC.

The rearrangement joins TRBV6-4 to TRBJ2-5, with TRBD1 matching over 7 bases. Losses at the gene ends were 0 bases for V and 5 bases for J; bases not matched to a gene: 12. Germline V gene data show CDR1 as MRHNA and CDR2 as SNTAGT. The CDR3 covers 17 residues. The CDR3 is CASSDSIAGGMTETQYF. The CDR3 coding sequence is TGTGCCAGCAGTGACTCGATCGCAGGGGGTATGACTGAGACCCAGTACTTC.

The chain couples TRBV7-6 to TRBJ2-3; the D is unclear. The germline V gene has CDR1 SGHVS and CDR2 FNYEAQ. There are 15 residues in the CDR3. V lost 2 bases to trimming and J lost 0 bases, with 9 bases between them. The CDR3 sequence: CASSLRHLSTDTQYF. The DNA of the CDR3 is TGTGCCAGCAGCTTAAGACACCTTAGCACAGATACGCAGTATTTT.

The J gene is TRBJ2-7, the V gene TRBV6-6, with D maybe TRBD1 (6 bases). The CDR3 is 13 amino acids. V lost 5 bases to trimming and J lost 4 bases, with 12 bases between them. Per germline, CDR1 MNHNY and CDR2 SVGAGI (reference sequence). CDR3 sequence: CASSPLDSYEQYF. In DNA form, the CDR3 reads TGTGCCAGCAGTCCCTTGGACAGTTACGAGCAGTACTTC.

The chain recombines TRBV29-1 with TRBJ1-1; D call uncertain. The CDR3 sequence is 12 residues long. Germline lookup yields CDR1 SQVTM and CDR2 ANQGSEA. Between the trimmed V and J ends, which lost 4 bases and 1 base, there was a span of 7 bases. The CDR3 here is CSVGRQNTEAFF. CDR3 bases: TGCAGCGTTGGACGACAGAACACTGAAGCTTTCTTT.

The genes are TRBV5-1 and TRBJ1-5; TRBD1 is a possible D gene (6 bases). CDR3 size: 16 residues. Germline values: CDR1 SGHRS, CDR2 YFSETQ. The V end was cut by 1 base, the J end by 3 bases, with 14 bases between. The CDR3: CASSLSGGNTNQPQHF. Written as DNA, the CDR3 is TGCGCCAGCAGCTTGTCGGGGGGCAACACCAATCAGCCCCAGCATTTT.

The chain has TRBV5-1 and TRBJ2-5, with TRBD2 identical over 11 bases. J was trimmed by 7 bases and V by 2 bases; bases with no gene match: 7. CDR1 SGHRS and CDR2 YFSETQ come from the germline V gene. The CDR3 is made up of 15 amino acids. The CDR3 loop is CASSFIAGGPGTQYF. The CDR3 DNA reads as TGCGCCAGCAGCTTCATAGCGGGGGGGCCGGGGACCCAGTACTTC.

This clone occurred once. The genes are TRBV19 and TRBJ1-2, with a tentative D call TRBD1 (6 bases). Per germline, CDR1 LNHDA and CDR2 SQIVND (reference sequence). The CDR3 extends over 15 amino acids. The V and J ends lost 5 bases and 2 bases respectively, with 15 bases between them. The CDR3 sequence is CASSAGGGQNYGYTF. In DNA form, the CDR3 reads TGTGCCAGTAGTGCCGGGGGGGGCCAGAACTATGGCTACACCTTC.

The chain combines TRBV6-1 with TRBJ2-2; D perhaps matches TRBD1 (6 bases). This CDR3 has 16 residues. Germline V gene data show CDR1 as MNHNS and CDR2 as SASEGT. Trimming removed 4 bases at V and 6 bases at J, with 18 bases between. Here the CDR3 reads CASSGRDTGRPGELFF. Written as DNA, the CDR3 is TGTGCCAGCAGTGGCCGGGACACAGGACGGCCCGGGGAGCTGTTTTTT.